Listed below are T cell receptor beta chains from one sample, sequenced in a study of T cell clonotyping in hematopoietic cell transplantation. Sequencing used immunoSEQ multiplex PCR; TCRdb keeps in-frame clones, though not all of them. Counted here are about 19,000 clones, 65% to 85% occurring once; the ten biggest clones make up approximately 15%. Material: peripheral blood mononuclear cells. These receptors all stem from a man aged 60-69 years in good health. Some clones in this sample may be carry-over from other donors' samples. CDR3s include the opening cysteine and the closing phenylalanine or tryptophan. Each record gives: clone size, V gene, CDR3 length, J gene, D gene, CDR3 DNA, CDR3 protein. The D gene is left open where the match is weak. Only some rows state a clone size, as once, few, many or a class for expanded clones.

.	TRBV21-1	15	TRBJ1-2	.	TGTGCCAGCAGCAAAGTACGTAGAGGGGGCTATGGCTACACCTTC	CASSKVRRGGYGYTF
.	TRBV30	14	TRBJ2-7	TRBD1	TGTGCCTGGAGTCCCGGGACAGTTTCCTACGAGCAGTACTTC	CAWSPGTVSYEQYF
.	TRBV4-3	16	TRBJ2-3	TRBD2	TGCGCCAGCAGCCACCGAGCGGGAGGGAGCACAGATACGCAGTATTTT	CASSHRAGGSTDTQYF
.	TRBV11-3	13	TRBJ1-1	.	TGTGCCAGCAGCTTATCGACGAACACTGAAGCTTTCTTT	CASSLSTNTEAFF
.	TRBV28	16	TRBJ1-4	.	TGTGCCAGCAGCCACGGTGGCCGGGGGCCCGCCAAAAAACTGTTTTTT	CASSHGGRGPAKKLFF
.	TRBV5-6	15	TRBJ1-2	.	TGTGCCAGCAGCTTGTTAGGAACTGGGATTTTAGGCTACACCTTC	CASSLLGTGILGYTF
.	TRBV7-7	14	TRBJ2-5	TRBD1	TGTGCTAGCAGCTGGGGACAGACCCAAGAGACCCAGTACTTC	CASSWGQTQETQYF
.	TRBV7-2	18	TRBJ1-1	TRBD1	TGTGCCAGCAGCTTAAAGATCTCGGGACAGGGGTCTGGTACTGAAGCTTTCTTT	CASSLKISGQGSGTEAFF
.	TRBV19	14	TRBJ1-2	.	TGTGCCAGTAGTAACTTACGAGCTAACTATGGCTACACCTTC	CASSNLRANYGYTF
once	TRBV5-1	16	TRBJ2-3	TRBD1	TGCGCCAGCAGCTTAAGGACAGGGGGCGCGAAAGATACGCAGTATTTT	CASSLRTGGAKDTQYF
.	TRBV5-1	15	TRBJ2-1	TRBD2	TGCGCCAGCAGCCTCGGGACTAGCGGGATGGGGGAGCAGTTCTTC	CASSLGTSGMGEQFF
.	TRBV4-1	14	TRBJ2-7	.	TGCGCCAGCAGCCAACTGGGCCGCTCCTACGAGCAGTACTTC	CASSQLGRSYEQYF
once	TRBV5-8	14	TRBJ2-4	.	TGTGCCAGCAGCGGGGGGCTAGCCAAAAACATTCAGTACTTC	CASSGGLAKNIQYF
.	TRBV5-1	14	TRBJ1-5	.	TGCGCCAGCAGCACGGGAGGGGGGAATCAGCCCCAGCATTTT	CASSTGGGNQPQHF
.	TRBV11-2	16	TRBJ1-1	.	TGTGCCAGCAGCTTAGATCGGGCAGGGGACAACCCTGAAGCTTTCTTT	CASSLDRAGDNPEAFF
once	TRBV7-2	13	TRBJ1-1	.	TGTGCCAGCAGCTTAGAAGGAGGGATTGAAGCTTTCTTT	CASSLEGGIEAFF
.	TRBV19	12	TRBJ1-5	.	TGTGCCAGTAGTATAGGTTCCCAGCCCCAGCATTTT	CASSIGSQPQHF
.	TRBV11-2	15	TRBJ2-7	TRBD2	TGTGCCAGCAGCTTATATCTAGCGGGGTTCTACGAGCAGTACTTC	CASSLYLAGFYEQYF
.	TRBV5-4	15	TRBJ1-4	TRBD1	TGTGCCCGCAGCCCAGGACAGGGGGGTGATGAAAAACTGTTTTTT	CARSPGQGGDEKLFF
.	TRBV7-6	17	TRBJ2-5	TRBD1	TGTGCCAGCAGCTTGAGACTCAGGGGGCCCCTCACGGAGACCCAGTACTTC	CASSLRLRGPLTETQYF
once	TRBV2	14	TRBJ2-2	TRBD2	TGTGCCAGCAGTGGACTAGCGGGAGCCGGGGAGCTGTTTTTT	CASSGLAGAGELFF
.	TRBV5-6	15	TRBJ2-7	.	TGTGCCAGCAGCCCTGTGGGTTCGGGGTTTTACGAGCAGTACTTC	CASSPVGSGFYEQYF
.	TRBV7-2	13	TRBJ2-7	TRBD1	TGTGCCAGCAGCGCGACAGGGGCCTACGAGCAGTACTTC	CASSATGAYEQYF
.	TRBV5-1	16	TRBJ2-3	TRBD1	TGCGCCAGCAGCCTTGGGACAGACCGATTCACAGATACGCAGTATTTT	CASSLGTDRFTDTQYF
.	TRBV7-2	13	TRBJ1-5	.	TGTGCCAGCAGCTCTAGGCCCAATCAGCCCCAGCATTTT	CASSSRPNQPQHF
.	TRBV6-6	14	TRBJ2-7	TRBD1	TGTGCCAGCAGTTTCCCGGGACAGCCTACGGAGCAGTACTTC	CASSFPGQPTEQYF
.	TRBV2	16	TRBJ1-5	TRBD1	TGTGCCAGCAGAGACCACAGGGGGCCGGGGAATCAGCCCCAGCATTTT	CASRDHRGPGNQPQHF
.	TRBV5-8	15	TRBJ2-3	.	TGTGCCAGCAGCTTGTCACTCACCAGCACAGATACGCAGTATTTT	CASSLSLTSTDTQYF
.	TRBV11-2	14	TRBJ1-3	.	TGTGCCAGCAGCTTCGCCGTTACCGGAAACACCATATATTTT	CASSFAVTGNTIYF
.	TRBV9	15	TRBJ2-3	.	TGTGCCAGCAGCGTAGGGACGTTCCCCACAGATACGCAGTATTTT	CASSVGTFPTDTQYF
few	TRBV6-5	13	TRBJ2-7	.	TGTGCCAGCAGTTCTCAGGGGCCCTACGAGCAGTACTTC	CASSSQGPYEQYF
.	TRBV5-1	14	TRBJ2-7	.	TGCGCCAGCAGCCCCGGACAGATATACGAAGAGCAGTACTTC	CASSPGQIYEEQYF
.	TRBV7-9	13	TRBJ1-3	.	TGTGCCAGCGTAGAAGGGTTCGGAAACACCATATATTTT	CASVEGFGNTIYF
.	TRBV7-2	14	TRBJ2-7	.	TGTGCCAGCAGCCCGGGTGGGGGGCCCCTAGAGCAGTACTTC	CASSPGGGPLEQYF
.	TRBV6-6	13	TRBJ1-2	.	TGTGCCAGCCGTCCCCCGGATGACTATGGCTACACCTTC	CASRPPDDYGYTF